This T cell receptor (beta chain) is drawn from a study of shared clonotypes between healthy human individuals. CDR3 length: 18 residues. The germline V gene has CDR1 LGHNA and CDR2 YNFKEQ. The V gene end was trimmed by 5 bases and the J gene end by 4 bases; junction bases not matched to a gene: 17. Method: immunoSEQ multiplex PCR; TCRdb's copy keeps in-frame clones and lacks some. The sample lists approximately 2,200,000 clones, more than 85% occurring once. Terminally differentiated effector memory CD45RA+ cells were left out of the naive CD8 fraction, which was CD45RO-negative and positively selected for CCR7.

The gene calls are TRBV4-2 and TRBJ2-3; TRBD2 matches 8 bases. Material: naive CD8+ T cells from PBMCs. This sequence originates from a man in his late teens or twenties in good health. Some clones in this sample may be carry-over from other donors' samples. CDR3 sequence: CASSEVPTSVWRADTQYF. CDR3 DNA: TGTGCCAGCAGCGAAGTACCGACTAGCGTTTGGAGGGCAGATACGCAGTATTTT.